Listed below are T cell receptor beta chains from one sample, sequenced in a study of T cell responses to AZD1222 COVID-19 vaccine. Sequencing was performed with immunoSEQ multiplex PCR; in TCRdb, only in-frame clones are kept and a portion is missing. Of around 190,000 clones in the sample, 70% to 90% were seen once. The material was peripheral blood, obtained on day 0 of AZD1222 vaccination. These receptors came from an adult in good health. The CDR3 runs from the conserved cysteine through the conserved F or W. A D gene is named only where the DNA matches it firmly. Size is omitted from some rows. Given values are once, few, many or a class for expanded clones.

v_call	j_call	clone_size	d_call	cdr3_aa	cdr3_nt
TRBV5-1	TRBJ2-6	-	-	CASSRMTTSGANVLTF	TGCGCCAGCAGCCGGATGACGACTTCTGGGGCCAACGTCCTGACTTTC
TRBV15	TRBJ2-5	-	-	CATSLGGETQYF	TGTGCCACCAGCCTGGGTGGGGAGACCCAGTACTTC
TRBV28	TRBJ2-3	once	-	CASSLPYGGRTDTQYF	TGTGCCAGCAGTTTACCTTATGGGGGCCGCACAGATACGCAGTATTTT
TRBV2	TRBJ1-3	-	-	CASGGTGGSGNTIYF	TGTGCCAGCGGGGGGACGGGGGGCTCTGGAAACACCATATATTTT
TRBV30	TRBJ1-1	-	-	CAWNTPGQGNTEAFF	TGTGCCTGGAACACCCCAGGGCAGGGGAACACTGAAGCTTTCTTT
TRBV2	TRBJ1-2	once	-	CASSEAGHSLTF	TGTGCCAGCAGTGAAGCCGGGCACAGCCTGACCTTC
TRBV9	TRBJ2-2	-	-	CASSVKAGTNTGELFF	TGTGCCAGCAGCGTAAAGGCAGGGACGAACACCGGGGAGCTGTTTTTT
TRBV21-1	TRBJ1-2	-	-	CASSKKGPGQGARGDGYTF	TGTGCCAGCAGCAAAAAAGGACCGGGACAGGGAGCCAGGGGGGATGGCTACACCTTC
TRBV3-1/TRBV3-2	TRBJ1-2	-	-	CASSQERNYGYTF	TGTGCCAGCAGCCAAGAGAGGAACTATGGCTACACCTTC
TRBV9	TRBJ2-1	-	-	CASSVTTGSGYNEQFF	TGTGCCAGCAGCGTTACGACGGGTTCCGGGTACAATGAGCAGTTCTTC
TRBV19	TRBJ2-7	-	-	CASKAGPDYEQYF	TGTGCCAGTAAGGCAGGTCCCGACTACGAGCAGTACTTC
TRBV19	TRBJ2-5	-	-	CASSPLRGRETQYF	TGTGCCAGTAGTCCCCTTAGAGGGAGAGAGACCCAGTACTTC
TRBV5-4	TRBJ2-2	-	-	CASREGVANTGELFF	TGTGCCAGCAGAGAGGGGGTCGCGAACACCGGGGAGCTGTTTTTT
TRBV7-3	TRBJ2-5	-	TRBD1	CASSLGTGNAQYF	TGTGCCAGCAGCTTAGGGACAGGGAATGCCCAGTACTTC
TRBV7-9	TRBJ2-1	-	-	CASSLIGQRVNYNEQFF	TGTGCCAGCAGCTTAATTGGACAGAGAGTAAATTACAATGAGCAGTTCTTC
TRBV9	TRBJ2-1	-	TRBD2	CASSVSGGSYNEQFF	TGTGCCAGCAGCGTAAGCGGGGGCTCCTACAATGAGCAGTTCTTC
TRBV18	TRBJ1-2	-	TRBD1	CASSPGQGAAGYGYTF	TGTGCCAGCTCACCTGGACAGGGGGCAGCAGGGTATGGCTACACCTTC
TRBV7-2	TRBJ2-3	-	TRBD2	CASTSRGADTQYF	TGTGCCAGCACCTCACGGGGGGCAGATACGCAGTATTTT
TRBV10-1	TRBJ2-7	-	TRBD2	CASSESGRDYEQYF	TGCGCCAGCAGTGAGTCAGGGAGGGACTACGAGCAGTACTTC
TRBV3-1/TRBV3-2	TRBJ2-7	-	TRBD2	CASREASGTIYEQYF	TGTGCCAGCAGGGAAGCGTCCGGGACTATCTACGAGCAGTACTTC
TRBV11-1	TRBJ2-7	few	TRBD2	CASSVLAGGPGEQYF	TGTGCCAGCAGCGTCCTAGCGGGGGGGCCGGGCGAGCAGTACTTC
TRBV28	TRBJ2-7	-	TRBD1	CASSGQGYEQYF	TGTGCCAGCAGTGGACAGGGCTACGAGCAGTACTTC
TRBV27	TRBJ2-4	once	-	CASSLGGVRNIQYF	TGTGCCAGCAGTTTAGGAGGAGTTCGTAACATTCAGTACTTC